A selection of T cell receptor beta chains follows, all from one sample in a study of T cell repertoires in cytomegalovirus infection. Using its own MiXCR run on the reads, TCRdb lists one record per CDR3 protein. The sample lists about 300,000 distinct CDR3 sequences; about 8.8% were seen once. Sequenced: PBMCs. The receptors here all came from a human donor in good health (CMV status not recorded). Some clones in this sample may be carry-over from other donors' samples. Each CDR3 is given without its conserved first and last residue. The order of the fields is J gene, V gene, clone size, CDR3 protein. The listing skips clone size in some rows; elsewhere it reads once, few, many or a size class.

J: TRBJ1-3
V: TRBV18
size: many
CDR3: ASSPSTGHLIGNTIY

J: TRBJ1-6
V: TRBV20-1
size: many
CDR3: SADRDRDSPLH

J: TRBJ2-1
V: TRBV20-1
size: -
CDR3: SALNPRSYNEQF

J: TRBJ2-6
V: TRBV29-1
size: many
CDR3: SVEDGRTGANVLT

J: TRBJ1-1
V: TRBV5-1
size: few
CDR3: ASSPERGTEAF

J: TRBJ2-1
V: TRBV10-2
size: -
CDR3: ASSVRTGGRYNEQF

J: TRBJ2-5
V: TRBV20-1
size: -
CDR3: SANLPTSGLGGALQETQY

J: TRBJ2-7
V: TRBV18
size: many
CDR3: ASSPDGVYEQY

J: TRBJ2-1
V: TRBV2
size: many
CDR3: ASKGNEQF

J: TRBJ2-2
V: TRBV2
size: many
CDR3: ATSSGGNTGELF

J: TRBJ1-2
V: TRBV25-1
size: many
CDR3: ASSEYPITGSYGYT

J: TRBJ2-7
V: TRBV12-3/TRBV12-4
size: -
CDR3: ASSLASREREQY

J: TRBJ2-6
V: TRBV12-5
size: -
CDR3: ASGSPGTGSGANVLT

J: TRBJ1-5
V: TRBV7-2
size: many
CDR3: ASSSRQGIGDNQPQH

J: TRBJ1-1
V: TRBV27
size: -
CDR3: ASSSHRVVTEAF

J: TRBJ1-3
V: TRBV6-5
size: many
CDR3: ASSYWGRAGNTIY

J: TRBJ2-2
V: TRBV7-2
size: many
CDR3: ASRPTGRTGELF

J: TRBJ1-5
V: TRBV2
size: many
CDR3: ASSELTGPSYQPQH

J: TRBJ1-4
V: TRBV12-3/TRBV12-4
size: few
CDR3: ASSSGQTPTNEKLF

J: TRBJ2-1
V: TRBV14
size: -
CDR3: ASSQLPFLAGGRPF

J: TRBJ2-3
V: TRBV14
size: -
CDR3: ASSLWGESTDTQY

J: TRBJ2-7
V: TRBV20-1
size: few
CDR3: SASQDRGYEQY

J: TRBJ1-2
V: TRBV6-5
size: once
CDR3: ASSYGTGLNGYT

J: TRBJ2-5
V: TRBV7-6
size: many
CDR3: ASSERGGQETQY

J: TRBJ1-5
V: TRBV12-3/TRBV12-4
size: many
CDR3: ASSTGRAKH

J: TRBJ2-1
V: TRBV5-1
size: many
CDR3: ASSLVGGGTRNEQF

J: TRBJ2-1
V: TRBV20-1
size: -
CDR3: SARDRVDEQF

J: TRBJ1-4
V: TRBV7-9
size: many
CDR3: ASSPNDATTNEKLF

J: TRBJ1-1
V: TRBV10-3
size: few
CDR3: AISTSTANTEAF

J: TRBJ2-3
V: TRBV29-1
size: few
CDR3: SGTGTADTQY

J: TRBJ2-6
V: TRBV7-6
size: many
CDR3: ASSLEGATGANVLT

J: TRBJ2-5
V: TRBV5-1
size: many
CDR3: ASSLQAGGQETQY

J: TRBJ1-4
V: TRBV10-3
size: many
CDR3: AISESEQEATNEKLF

J: TRBJ1-6
V: TRBV6-5
size: -
CDR3: ASRTGVGYSPLH

J: TRBJ2-2
V: TRBV6-2/TRBV6-3
size: many
CDR3: ASSWTVNTGELF

J: TRBJ1-2
V: TRBV6-2/TRBV6-3
size: many
CDR3: ASSFRTGVNYGYT

J: TRBJ1-4
V: TRBV12-3/TRBV12-4
size: many
CDR3: ASAGDRDGEKLF

J: TRBJ2-7
V: TRBV7-9
size: many
CDR3: ASSSRTGAYEQY

J: TRBJ2-5
V: TRBV7-2
size: many
CDR3: ASSRIQETQY

J: TRBJ2-7
V: TRBV25-1
size: many
CDR3: ASSPTGGWVQY

J: TRBJ2-6
V: TRBV19
size: few
CDR3: ASSITAANSGANVLT

J: TRBJ1-4
V: TRBV20-1
size: few
CDR3: SAPRTGPTNEKLF

J: TRBJ2-1
V: TRBV6-4
size: -
CDR3: ASSDPPGNERF

J: TRBJ1-2
V: TRBV29-1
size: -
CDR3: SVAPRAATYGYT

J: TRBJ2-6
V: TRBV7-2
size: many
CDR3: ASSPVLGANVLT

J: TRBJ2-1
V: TRBV6-2/TRBV6-3
size: many
CDR3: ASSQLAGGRNEQF

J: TRBJ2-4
V: TRBV15
size: many
CDR3: ATSRAGDLGNIQY

J: TRBJ1-5
V: TRBV4-1
size: few
CDR3: ASSQHAGDGQPQH

J: TRBJ1-1
V: TRBV6-1
size: -
CDR3: ASSPQGRGVNTEAF

J: TRBJ1-1
V: TRBV29-1
size: many
CDR3: SSGTGGEAF

J: TRBJ2-1
V: TRBV7-2
size: many
CDR3: ATLRGGGRNEQF